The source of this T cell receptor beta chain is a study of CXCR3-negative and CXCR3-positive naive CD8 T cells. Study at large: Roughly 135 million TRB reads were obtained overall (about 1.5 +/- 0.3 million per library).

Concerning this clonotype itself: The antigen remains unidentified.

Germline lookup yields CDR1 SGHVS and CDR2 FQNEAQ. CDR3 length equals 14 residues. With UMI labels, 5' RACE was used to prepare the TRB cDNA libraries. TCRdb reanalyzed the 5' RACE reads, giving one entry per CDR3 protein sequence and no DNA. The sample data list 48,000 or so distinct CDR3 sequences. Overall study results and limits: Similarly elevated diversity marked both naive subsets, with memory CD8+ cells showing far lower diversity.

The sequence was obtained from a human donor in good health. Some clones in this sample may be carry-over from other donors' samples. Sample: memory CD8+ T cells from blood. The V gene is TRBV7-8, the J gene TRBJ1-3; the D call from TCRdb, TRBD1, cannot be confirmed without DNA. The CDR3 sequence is CASSLDRGSNTIYF.